This TCR beta chain was sequenced in a study of CD8 T cells in Susac syndrome. Trimming took off 5 bases at V and 1 base at J, with 14 bases between the two ends. The CDR3 covers 16 residues. Per the germline V gene, CDR1 is MNHEY and CDR2 is SMNVEV (reference sequence). Reverse transcription of roughly 0.5 to 1 ug RNA was performed with random hexamers. Multiplex immunoSEQ PCR targeted 54 Vbeta and 13 Jbeta TCR beta segments. TCRdb used MiXCR to reprocess the immunoSEQ multiplex PCR reads, holding one entry per CDR3 protein. The data hold some 120,000 distinct CDR3 sequences, with roughly 94% observed a single time. Negative isolation was used for CD8+ and CD4+ T cells, and FACS enrichment was applied to TEMRA cells.

This receptor was identified in a human donor in good health. Sample: CD4+ T cells from PBMCs. The J gene is TRBJ2-2, the V gene TRBV27; tentatively, D is TRBD2 (5 bases). The CDR3 loop reads CASSRTDSMNTGELFF. In DNA form, the CDR3 reads TGTGCCAGCAGTAGGACGGACTCTATGAACACCGGGGAGCTGTTTTTT.